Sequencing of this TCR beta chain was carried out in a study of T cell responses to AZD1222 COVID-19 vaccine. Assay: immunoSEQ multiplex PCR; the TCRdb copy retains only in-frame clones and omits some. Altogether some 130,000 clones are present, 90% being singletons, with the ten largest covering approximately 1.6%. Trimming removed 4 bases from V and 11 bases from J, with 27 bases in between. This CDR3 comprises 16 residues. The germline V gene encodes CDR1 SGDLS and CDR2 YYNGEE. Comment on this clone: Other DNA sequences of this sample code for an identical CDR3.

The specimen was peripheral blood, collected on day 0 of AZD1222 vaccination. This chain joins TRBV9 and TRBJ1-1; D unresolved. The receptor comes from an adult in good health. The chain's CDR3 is CASSPVSAPYEEAAFF. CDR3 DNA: TGTGCCAGCAGCCCCGTATCAGCACCGTACGAGGAAGCGGCTTTCTTT.